The 22 T cell receptor beta chains below all came from one sample that was sequenced in a study of cytomegalovirus exposure and HLA in healthy donors. A multiplex PCR was run with 60 Vbeta primers and 13 Jbeta primers. Sequenced by immunoSEQ multiplex PCR; TCRdb stores in-frame clones only, minus some. The sample gives 130,000 or so clones, more than 60% of which show up once; 3% to 3.5% is in the top ten. The sequencing input was PBMCs. The receptors were sampled from a man between 40 and 49 years old in good health and CMV-seronegative.

This clone appeared once. This chain connects TRBV5-1 to TRBJ2-7, with TRBD1 as a possible D gene (5 bases). Trimming cost V 1 base and J 5 bases, with 13 bases left between them. The CDR3 runs to 14 residues. Germline-derived CDR1 and CDR2 are SGHRS and YFSETQ. The CDR3 is CASSLSQGFNEQYF. CDR3 nucleotides: TGCGCCAGCAGCTTGAGCCAGGGTTTCAACGAGCAGTACTTC. The full variable domain, with the rest looked up from reference TRBV5-1 and TRBJ2-7, is KAGVTQTPRYLIKTRGQQVTLSCSPISGHRSVSWYQQTPGQGLQFLFEYFSETQRNKGNFPGRFSGRQFSNSRSEMNVSTLELGDSALYLCASSLSQGFNEQYFGPGTRLTVT.

The chain recombines TRBV7-2 with TRBJ1-5; D remains ambiguous. From germline, CDR1 is SGHTA and CDR2 FQGNSA. CDR3 size: 13 residues. Trimming removed 1 base at V and 4 bases at J, with 5 bases between. CDR3 in DNA: TGTGCCAGCAGCTTAGACAGAAATCAGCCCCAGCATTTT. Protein product: CASSLDRNQPQHF. The full variable domain, its missing parts supplied by reference TRBV7-2 and TRBJ1-5, is GAGVSQSPSNKVTEKGKDVELRCDPISGHTALYWYRQSLGQGLEFLIYFQGNSAPDKSGLPSDRFSAERTGGSVSTLTIQRTQQEDSAVYLCASSLDRNQPQHFGDGTRLSIL.

The chain links TRBV5-1 to TRBJ2-7; D not resolved. The length of the CDR3 is 11 residues. Trimming cost V 0 bases and J 6 bases, with 4 bases left between them. CDR1 SGHRS and CDR2 YFSETQ come from the germline V gene. The CDR3 sequence is CASSLGLEQYF. Here the CDR3 DNA reads TGCGCCAGCAGCTTGGGGCTCGAGCAGTACTTC.

The chain recombines TRBV27 with TRBJ2-2, with 9 bases fitting TRBD1. Germline V lookup: CDR1 MNHEY, CDR2 SMNVEV (reference sequence). The CDR3 is 17 residues long. Trimming took 5 bases from V and 6 from J; bases not matched to a gene: 13. The CDR3 DNA follows: TGTGCCAGCAGTCCCCTCGGGGTACAGGGGGCCGCCGGGGAGCTGTTTTTT. It yields the protein CASSPLGVQGAAGELFF.

The rearrangement links TRBV6-5 to TRBJ1-2, with D tentatively TRBD1 (5 bases). The CDR3 has 15 amino acids. Germline V gives CDR1 MNHEY, CDR2 SVGAGI. V lost 7 bases and J lost 4, with 19 bases in between. The CDR3 is CASNGGHFPSYGYTF. The CDR3 nucleotides are TGTGCCAGCAATGGTGGACATTTCCCTAGCTATGGCTACACCTTC.

The chain uses TRBV4-2 and TRBJ2-7, with D perhaps TRBD1 (6 bases). CDR1 and CDR2 from the germline V gene are LGHNA and YNFKEQ. This CDR3 spans 16 amino acids. Trimming took 0 bases from V and 0 from J, leaving 12 bases between them. The CDR3: CASSQERTANSYEQYF. As DNA, the CDR3 is TGTGCCAGCAGCCAAGAAAGGACAGCCAACTCCTACGAGCAGTACTTC.

The V and J genes are TRBV30 and TRBJ2-1; tentatively, D is TRBD1 (6 bases). The ends were cut back, 8 bases at V and 2 bases at J, with 13 bases in the middle. CDR1 GTSNPN and CDR2 SVGIG come from the germline V gene (reference sequence). This CDR3 spans 13 amino acids. This chain's CDR3 is CAGRAGAYNEQFF. The CDR3 DNA sequence: TGTGCCGGAAGGGCAGGGGCCTACAATGAGCAGTTCTTC.

The chain joins TRBV27 to TRBJ1-2; 7 positions match TRBD1. Germline assignment: CDR1 MNHEY and CDR2 SMNVEV (reference sequence). J lost 0 bases, V lost 6 bases, and 10 bases had no gene match. The CDR3 spans 16 residues. The CDR3 loop is CASSQQRQGANYGYTF. The CDR3 nucleotides read TGTGCCAGCAGCCAACAGAGACAGGGAGCTAACTATGGCTACACCTTC.

Concerning this clone: Other DNA sequences from this sample encode an identical CDR3 as well. This chain uses TRBV5-1 with TRBJ1-1, with unresolved D. Trimming took 1 base from V and 2 from J, leaving 6 bases between them. The CDR3 runs 13 residues. In germline, CDR1 is SGHRS, CDR2 YFSETQ. This CDR3 is CASSLTLNTEAFF. The CDR3 nucleotides read TGCGCCAGCAGCTTGACACTAAACACTGAAGCTTTCTTT.

The chain combines TRBV4-3 with TRBJ2-3; the match to TRBD1 covers 9 bases. Germline CDR1 reads LGHNA; CDR2 reads YSLEER. V dropped 4 bases and J dropped 4; count of bases not matched to a gene: 12. The CDR3 has 17 amino acids. The CDR3 region is CASSLPPDRGVPDTQYF. The CDR3 nucleotides are TGCGCCAGCAGCCTACCCCCGGACAGGGGAGTTCCAGATACGCAGTATTTT.

The rearrangement links TRBV6-5 to TRBJ1-2; TRBD1 agrees at 7 bases. The trim removed 6 bases at V and 3 bases at J, leaving 4 bases unmatched. This CDR3 comprises 13 residues. The germline V gene has CDR1 MNHEY and CDR2 SVGAGI. The CDR3 loop is CASSKGGDYGYTF. CDR3 nucleotide sequence: TGTGCCAGCAGCAAAGGGGGCGACTATGGCTACACCTTC.

The chain carries TRBV29-1 and TRBJ1-2, with unresolved D. CDR3 size: 12 residues. The germline V gene has CDR1 SQVTM and CDR2 ANQGSEA. Trimming pared 0 bases from V and 8 bases from J, leaving 10 bases between. The CDR3, as DNA: TGCAGCGTTGAAGAACGGGGTCGGGGCTACACCTTC. Amino acid sequence: CSVEERGRGYTF.

The rearrangement joins TRBV6-1 to TRBJ1-1; D ambiguous. The CDR3 has 14 residues. Per germline, CDR1 MNHNS and CDR2 SASEGT. V lost 0 bases, J lost 0 bases, and 5 bases lay in between. As DNA, the CDR3 is TGTGCCAGCAGTGAAGCTGTCATGAACACTGAAGCTTTCTTT. Protein: CASSEAVMNTEAFF.

V is TRBV28 and J is TRBJ1-4, with D tentatively TRBD1 (5 bases). Germline V CDR1 and CDR2: MDHEN, SYDVKM. The CDR3 spans 14 residues. V lost 2 bases and J lost 8, with 12 bases in between. For the CDR3, the DNA is TGTGCCAGCAGTTTAGACGGGGGGGAGGAAAAACTGTTTTTT. It translates to CASSLDGGEEKLFF.

The V call is TRBV6-5, the J call TRBJ1-1, with D perhaps TRBD1 (6 bases). The CDR3 spans 11 residues. V lost 7 bases, J lost 10 bases, and 13 bases lay in between. Per germline, CDR1 MNHEY and CDR2 SVGAGI. The CDR3 DNA sequence: TGTGCCAGCATCACGGGGGGCGTAGCTTTCTTT. This gives the protein CASITGGVAFF.

The chain employs TRBV28 and TRBJ1-1, with D unclear. This CDR3 has 13 residues. The V gene lost 9 bases and the J gene lost 4 bases, with 15 bases spanning the gap. The V gene's germline CDR1 is MDHEN and CDR2 SYDVKM. CDR3 in DNA: TGTGCCAGTATCCTCTTCGGTACCACTGAAGCTTTCTTT. Protein product: CASILFGTTEAFF.

The chain links TRBV27 to TRBJ2-2; a weak D match, TRBD2 (5 bases). This CDR3 contains 16 residues. Trimming took off 10 bases at V and 3 bases at J, with 21 bases between the two ends. Germline lookup yields CDR1 MNHEY and CDR2 SMNVEV (reference sequence). Here the CDR3 DNA reads TGTGCCACCTTGCCCCCGGCCCGGGGATACACCGGGGAGCTGTTTTTT. Its protein product is CATLPPARGYTGELFF.

This clone has a handful of counts. This chain joins TRBV19 and TRBJ2-5; tentatively, D is TRBD1 (6 bases). Germline CDR1 and CDR2: LNHDA and SQIVND (reference sequence). The V end lost 9 bases, the J end lost 5 bases, and 13 bases lay between the germline ends. The CDR3 runs to 12 residues. The CDR3 loop is CASRQAGETQYF. In DNA, the CDR3 is TGTGCCAGCAGACAGGCGGGCGAGACCCAGTACTTC.

In this sample, this clone turned up once. The J gene is TRBJ2-1, the V gene TRBV5-4, with 8 positions matching TRBD1. The V and J ends lost 1 base and 10 bases, in that order; junction bases with no gene match: 10. There are 15 residues in the CDR3. From germline, CDR1 is SGHNT and CDR2 YYREEE (reference sequence). This chain's CDR3 is CASSLIWQGAWEQFF. In DNA, the CDR3 is TGTGCCAGCAGCTTGATTTGGCAGGGGGCTTGGGAGCAGTTCTTC.

The chain is built from TRBV5-6 and TRBJ2-1, with D perhaps matching TRBD2 (6 bases). CDR3 size: 13 residues. Germline CDR1 reads SGHDT; CDR2 reads YYEEEE. V dropped 4 bases and J dropped 2 bases, with 7 bases sitting between them. The CDR3 coding sequence is TGTGCCAGCAGCCGGGGGACCTACAATGAGCAGTTCTTC. Amino acids: CASSRGTYNEQFF.

This sequence joins TRBV5-5 and TRBJ1-2; TRBD1 matches at 7 bases. Germline V CDR1 and CDR2: SGHKS, YYEKEE (reference sequence). The CDR3 loop spans 15 amino acids. Trimming removed 0 bases from V and 3 bases from J; junction bases left unmatched: 5. CDR3 sequence reads: CASSLGQGRDYGYTF. Here the CDR3 DNA reads TGTGCCAGCAGCTTGGGACAGGGCAGGGACTATGGCTACACCTTC.

On this clone: Germline and junction disagree at one end, which may indicate a read error. The chain links TRBV6-4 to TRBJ2-3, with 7 bases identical to TRBD1. The CDR3 sequence is 14 residues long. Germline V gives CDR1 MRHNA, CDR2 SNTAGT. The CDR3 protein is CASRDTGDTGTQYF. DNA of the CDR3: TGTGCCAGCAGGGATACAGGGGACACAGGTACGCAGTATTTT.